A single sample is the source of the 10 T cell receptor beta chains below, sequenced in a study of blood T cells in healthy people across ages. Next came a second PCR, run for about 6 to 11 cycles, which used a sample-barcoded 5' primer along with a J-beta primer mix. TCRdb called the 5' RACE reads again in MiXCR, with one record for every CDR3 protein. Counted here are about 620,000 distinct CDR3 sequences, approximately 52% occurring once; the ten biggest clones make up about 13%. The sequenced sample was blood. The receptors were gathered from a woman of 80 years or more in good health.

The rearrangement joins TRBV29-1 to TRBJ2-1; 14 bases match TRBD2. This CDR3 contains 16 residues. J was trimmed by 1 base and V by 6 bases; bases with no gene match: 5. Germline V gene sequence: CDR1 SQVTM, CDR2 ANQGSEA. The DNA for the CDR3 is TGCAGCGTCGCCGGGACTAGCGGGAGTTCCTACAATGAGCAGTTCTTC. As protein: CSVAGTSGSSYNEQFF.

This clonotype was observed once. The chain recombines TRBV20-1 with TRBJ1-2; 9 positions match TRBD1. CDR3 size: 13 residues. V was pared by 6 bases and J by 2 bases, with 4 bases of the junction left unmatched. In germline, CDR1 is DFQATT, CDR2 SNEGSKA (reference sequence). CDR3 amino acids: CSATGGGNYGYTF. In DNA form, the CDR3 reads TGCAGTGCAACAGGGGGCGGCAACTATGGCTACACCTTC.

V is TRBV29-1 and J is TRBJ2-7, with 8 bases matching TRBD1. The CDR3 loop spans 13 amino acids. J gave up 2 bases and V 2 bases, and 2 bases lay outside the gene matches. The germline gives CDR1 SQVTM, CDR2 ANQGSEA. The chain's CDR3 is CSVEPTGAYEQYF. CDR3 sequence (DNA): TGCAGCGTTGAACCGACAGGGGCCTACGAGCAGTACTTC.

This clonotype was counted many times. This chain links TRBV5-6 with TRBJ1-2, with a weak D call TRBD1 (5 bases). CDR3 length equals 14 residues. V lost 1 base to trimming and J lost 4 bases, with 11 bases between them. The V gene's germline CDR1 is SGHDT and CDR2 YYEEEE. CDR3 residues: CASSLRQGTYGYTF. The DNA for the CDR3 is TGTGCCAGCAGCTTGCGGCAAGGGACCTATGGCTACACCTTC.

This clonotype appeared a few times. The chain is built from TRBV15 and TRBJ1-3, with D unresolved. The ends were cut back, 5 bases at V and 3 bases at J, with 11 bases in the middle. The CDR3 length is 14 residues. The germline V gene has CDR1 LNHNV and CDR2 YYDKDF (reference sequence). The CDR3 spells CATSYGGFGNTIYF. The CDR3 nucleotides are TGTGCCACCAGCTACGGAGGGTTTGGAAACACCATATATTTT.

This rearrangement joins TRBV20-1 to TRBJ2-2; D is undetermined. The CDR3 sequence is 20 residues long. Germline CDR1 is DFQATT and CDR2 is SNEGSKA (reference sequence). V shed 0 bases and J shed 0 bases, with 23 bases lying between them. CDR3 DNA sequence: TGCAGTGCTAGAGATCCTAGAACAGTCCCGCTAGACGCGAACACCGGGGAGCTGTTTTTT. It encodes CSARDPRTVPLDANTGELFF.

The chain has TRBV12-3 or TRBV12-4 and TRBJ2-3; D tentatively fits TRBD1 or TRBD2 (5 bases each). Trimming took 2 bases from V and 5 from J, leaving 11 bases between them. The length of the CDR3 is 14 residues. The CDR3: CASSLRVGVDTQYF. The DNA for the CDR3 is TGTGCCAGCAGTTTACGAGTGGGGGTAGATACGCAGTATTTT.

This clonotype was seen only once. This chain uses TRBV7-6 with TRBJ1-4; D is ambiguous. Looked up from germline, CDR1 is SGHVS and CDR2 is FNYEAQ. Trimming pared 1 base from V and 10 bases from J, leaving 10 bases between. The CDR3 consists of 13 residues. Here the CDR3 reads CASSLDTGGKLFF. CDR3 in DNA: TGTGCCAGCAGCTTAGACACTGGAGGAAAACTGTTTTTT.

This clonotype was counted many times. J is TRBJ2-1 and V is TRBV3-1; 7 bases match TRBD1. J gave up 9 bases and V 1 base, and 6 bases lay outside the gene matches. The V gene's germline CDR1 is LGHDT and CDR2 YNNKEL (reference sequence). The CDR3 loop spans 14 amino acids. CDR3 sequence: CASSQGQGELEQFF. In DNA, the CDR3 is TGTGCCAGCAGCCAAGGACAGGGCGAGCTTGAGCAGTTCTTC.

This clonotype occurred once. A much bigger clone sits one base away, suggesting this may be a read error. The CDR3, as DNA: TGTGCCAGCAGTTCTCCGCCGGGGGGCGATGGCTACACCTTC. Protein: CASSSPPGGDGYTF. V gene TRBV28 combines with J gene TRBJ1-2, with a tentative D call TRBD1 (6 bases). Germline CDR1 and CDR2: MDHEN and SYDVKM. Trimming cost V 4 bases and J 6 bases, with 15 bases left between them. This CDR3 contains 14 residues.